The next 4 T cell receptor beta chains were all read from a single sample in a study of cytomegalovirus exposure and HLA in healthy donors. The PCR was carried out with 60 Vbeta primers and 13 Jbeta primers. TCRdb's copy holds only in-frame clones and misses some; the assay was immunoSEQ multiplex PCR. The sample has about 160,000 clones, 75% to 80% seen once; the top ten hold 0.85% to 1%. Source material: PBMCs. Receptors originate from a woman in her 50s in good health and CMV-seropositive.

This clone occurred a few times. The V gene is TRBV5-4, the J gene TRBJ2-2, with a tentative D call TRBD2 (6 bases). Germline loops: CDR1 SGHNT, CDR2 YYREEE (reference sequence). The CDR3 sequence is 15 residues long. Trimming took off 6 bases at V and 6 bases at J, with 18 bases between the two ends. The CDR3 sequence: CASTPLGGEAGELFF. DNA of the CDR3: TGTGCCAGCACCCCCCTAGGCGGGGAGGCCGGGGAGCTGTTTTTT. The complete variable domain, with remaining parts taken from reference TRBV5-4 and TRBJ2-2, reads ETGVTQSPTHLIKTRGQQVTLRCSSQSGHNTVSWYQQALGQGPQFIFQYYREEENGRGNFPPRFSGLQFPNYSSELNVNALELDDSALYLCASTPLGGEAGELFFGEGSRLTVL.

This rearrangement joins TRBV28 to TRBJ1-1, with D perhaps TRBD1 (5 bases). Germline V gene lookup returns CDR1 MDHEN and CDR2 SYDVKM. Trimming shortened V by 6 bases and J by 5 bases, and 13 bases separated the two germline ends. The length of the CDR3 is 13 residues. The CDR3 region is CASSIQGRTEAFF. The DNA of the CDR3 is TGTGCCAGCAGCATCCAGGGTCGGACTGAAGCTTTCTTT.

The chain links TRBV28 to TRBJ1-3; the D gene is possibly TRBD1 (5 bases). The CDR3 is 15 residues long. The germline V gene encodes CDR1 MDHEN and CDR2 SYDVKM. The ends were cut back, 3 bases at V and 2 bases at J, with 11 bases in the middle. CDR3 coding DNA: TGTGCCAGCAGTTTGGCGGGGGGGGCTGGAAACACCATATATTTT. This translates into CASSLAGGAGNTIYF. Full variable domain (remainder filled in from reference TRBV28 and TRBJ1-3): DVKVTQSSRYLVKRTGEKVFLECVQDMDHENMFWYRQDPGLGLRLIYFSYDVKMKEKGDIPEGYSVSREKKERFSLILESASTNQTSMYLCASSLAGGAGNTIYFGEGSWLTVV.

The chain has TRBV28 and TRBJ2-1, with 8 bases matching TRBD2. Germline values: CDR1 MDHEN, CDR2 SYDVKM. The ends lost 4 bases at V and 0 bases at J; junction bases unmatched: 5. The CDR3 is 16 residues long. CDR3 bases: TGTGCCAGCAGTTCTCCCAGCGGGAGCTCCTACAATGAGCAGTTCTTC. Protein: CASSSPSGSSYNEQFF.